The clone carrying this T cell receptor beta chain was detected once. Its antigen is unidentified. This sample is part of a study of T cell responses to AZD1222 COVID-19 vaccine. Pooled in the analysis were second doses at about 4 or about 12 weeks. Study findings and constraints: Following two doses of AZD1222, Spike-specific TCR breadth and depth rose. Most donors were white British and more were female, and clonal diversity was possibly underestimated. Within unmutated variant regions lay the reported targets of nearly half of spike-specific TCRs.

Repertoires were generated with immunoSEQ multiplex PCR, while TCRdb's copy carries only in-frame clones and drops some. The sample records fewer than 120,000 clones, roughly 90% being singletons. Germline CDR1 and CDR2: ENHRY and SYGVKD. This CDR3 has 16 amino acids. Trimming removed 2 bases from V and 0 bases from J, with 11 bases in between. Here the sequenced sample was peripheral blood, taken 28 days after the second AZD1222 dose. This sequence joins TRBV10-3 and TRBJ2-1; D remains ambiguous. This receptor was taken from an adult who received the AZD1222 COVID-19 vaccine. This CDR3 is CAISERATASYNEQFF. CDR3 bases: TGTGCCATCAGTGAGCGAGCAACTGCCTCCTACAATGAGCAGTTCTTC.